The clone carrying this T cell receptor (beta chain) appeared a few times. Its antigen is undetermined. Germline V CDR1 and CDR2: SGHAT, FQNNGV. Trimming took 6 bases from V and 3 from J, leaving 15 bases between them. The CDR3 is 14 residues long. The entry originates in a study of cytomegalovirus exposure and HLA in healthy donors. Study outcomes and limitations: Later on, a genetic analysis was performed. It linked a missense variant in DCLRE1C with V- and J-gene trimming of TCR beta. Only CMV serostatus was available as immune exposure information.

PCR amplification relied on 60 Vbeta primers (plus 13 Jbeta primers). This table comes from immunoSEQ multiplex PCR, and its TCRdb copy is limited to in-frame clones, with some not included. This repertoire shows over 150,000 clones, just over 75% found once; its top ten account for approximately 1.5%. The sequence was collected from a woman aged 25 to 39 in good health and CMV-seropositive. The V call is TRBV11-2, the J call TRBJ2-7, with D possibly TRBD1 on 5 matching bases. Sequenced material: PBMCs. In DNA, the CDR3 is TGTGCCAGCAGTGGGGCCGGATCCTTCTACGAGCAGTACTTC. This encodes CASSGAGSFYEQYF.